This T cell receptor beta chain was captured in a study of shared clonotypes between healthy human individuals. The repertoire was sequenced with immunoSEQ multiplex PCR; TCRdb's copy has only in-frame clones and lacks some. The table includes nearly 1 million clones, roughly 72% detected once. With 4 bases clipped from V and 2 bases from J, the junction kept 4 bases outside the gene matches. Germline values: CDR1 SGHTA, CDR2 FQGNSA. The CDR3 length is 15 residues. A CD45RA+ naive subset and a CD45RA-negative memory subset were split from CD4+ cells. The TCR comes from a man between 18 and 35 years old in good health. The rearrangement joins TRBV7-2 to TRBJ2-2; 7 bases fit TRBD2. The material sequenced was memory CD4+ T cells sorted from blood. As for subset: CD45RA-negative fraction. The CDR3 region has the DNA TGTGCCAGCAGCTGGCTAGCGGCTAACACCGGGGAGCTGTTTTTT. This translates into CASSWLAANTGELFF.